Below are 13 T cell receptor beta chains sequenced from a single sample in a study of blood T cell repertoires in COVID-19. Profiling relied on immunoSEQ multiplex PCR, and the TCRdb table lists in-frame clones only, not all of them. The data hold hundreds of thousands of clones, with 89% observed a single time. The sequencing input was PBMCs or T cells enriched from blood (not recorded which). The receptors come from a woman between 40 and 55 years old who had recovered from COVID-19.

The chain couples TRBV29-1 to TRBJ2-3, with 8 bases lining up with TRBD1. Germline CDR1 reads SQVTM; CDR2 reads ANQGSEA. CDR3 length equals 13 residues. The V gene end was trimmed by 6 bases and the J gene end by 1 base; junction bases not matched to a gene: 3. CDR3 DNA sequence: TGCAGCGTAGACAGGGGTGGCACAGATACGCAGTATTTT. It encodes CSVDRGGTDTQYF.

V and J are TRBV28 and TRBJ2-7; D uncertain. The germline CDR1 and CDR2 sequences are MDHEN and SYDVKM. This CDR3 comprises 10 residues. V was cut by 8 bases and J by 4 bases, with 6 bases left in between. The CDR3 is CASGEYEQYF. Here the CDR3 DNA reads TGTGCCAGCGGAGAGTACGAGCAGTACTTC.

The chain combines TRBV30 with TRBJ2-7; 7 bases fit TRBD1. Germline-derived CDR1 and CDR2 are GTSNPN and SVGIG (reference sequence). This CDR3 comprises 13 residues. V dropped 4 bases and J dropped 1; count of bases not matched to a gene: 4. CDR3: CAWTPGQSYEQYF. DNA of the CDR3: TGTGCCTGGACCCCGGGACAGTCCTACGAGCAGTACTTC.

The rearrangement links TRBV12-3 or TRBV12-4 to TRBJ1-1, with D perhaps matching TRBD1 (5 bases). This CDR3 has 11 amino acids. The V and J ends lost 3 bases and 8 bases respectively, with 7 bases between them. CDR3 DNA: TGTGCCAGCAGTTTGGGGGGGGAAGCTTTCTTT. It yields the protein CASSLGGEAFF.

V is TRBV2 and J is TRBJ2-5; TRBD2 might be the D (6 bases). CDR1 and CDR2 (germline): SNHLY, FYNNEI. This CDR3 comprises 13 residues. Trimming took 4 bases from V and 5 from J, leaving 11 bases between them. CDR3 coding DNA: TGTGCCAGCAGTGTCGGGGGATCGGAGACCCAGTACTTC. Translation: CASSVGGSETQYF.

The chain carries TRBV9 and TRBJ2-2; TRBD2 matches at 13 bases. The V gene end was trimmed by 0 bases and the J gene end by 5 bases; junction bases not matched to a gene: 1. Germline values: CDR1 SGDLS, CDR2 YYNGEE. The CDR3 totals 16 residues. The CDR3 region has the DNA TGTGCCAGCAGCGTAGAACTAGCGGGAGGGACCGGGGAGCTGTTTTTT. Encoded protein: CASSVELAGGTGELFF.

V and J are TRBV29-1 and TRBJ1-2; unclear D gene. The CDR3 sequence is 11 residues long. Between the trimmed V and J ends, which lost 5 bases and 2 bases, there was a span of 6 bases. Germline CDR1 reads SQVTM; CDR2 reads ANQGSEA. CDR3: CSVSVNYGYTF. DNA of the CDR3: TGCAGCGTTTCTGTCAACTATGGCTACACCTTC.

V gene TRBV5-6 combines with J gene TRBJ1-2; no clear D. Germline-derived CDR1 and CDR2 are SGHDT and YYEEEE. Trimming cost V 4 bases and J 0 bases, with 13 bases left between them. This CDR3 has 15 amino acids. Here the CDR3 reads CASSLGSGTNYGYTF. The CDR3 DNA follows: TGTGCCAGCAGCCTGGGATCGGGGACTAACTATGGCTACACCTTC.

V and J are TRBV7-9 and TRBJ1-1; D is ambiguous. From germline, CDR1 is SEHNR and CDR2 FQNEAQ (reference sequence). The CDR3 has 13 residues. V was shortened by 5 bases and J by 7 bases, with 14 bases between the two germline ends. In DNA form, the CDR3 reads TGTGCCAGCAGCCCCCGGACGGGAAATGAAGCTTTCTTT. It translates to CASSPRTGNEAFF.

The rearrangement joins TRBV19 to TRBJ2-5; 8 nucleotides align to TRBD2. CDR1 and CDR2 (germline): LNHDA, SQIVND (reference sequence). The CDR3 is 16 amino acids. J was trimmed by 0 bases and V by 3 bases; bases with no gene match: 6. CDR3 DNA sequence: TGTGCCAGTAGTATCGGGGGGGACTACTACCAAGAGACCCAGTACTTC. Its translation: CASSIGGDYYQETQYF. Filled out from reference TRBV19 and TRBJ2-5, the complete variable domain reads DGGITQSPKYLFRKEGQNVTLSCEQNLNHDAMYWYRQDPGQGLRLIYYSQIVNDFQKGDIAEGYSVSREKKESFPLTVTSAQKNPTAFYLCASSIGGDYYQETQYFGPGTRLLVL.

This chain uses TRBV7-3 with TRBJ2-2; 7 bases align to TRBD2. This CDR3 contains 16 residues. V lost 4 bases to trimming and J lost 2 bases; unmatched junction nucleotides: 7. Looked up from germline, CDR1 is SGHTA and CDR2 is FQGTGA. For the CDR3, the DNA is TGTGCCAGCAGCTCTGAGACTAGCCAAAACACCGGGGAGCTGTTTTTT. It codes for CASSSETSQNTGELFF.

This clone has just a few counts. A junction end diverges from the germline sequence, so it may reflect a read error. The chain links TRBV7-7 to TRBJ1-1; 10 positions match TRBD1. CDR1 is SSHAT, CDR2 FNYEAQ, per germline (reference sequence). CDR3 length: 17 amino acids. CDR3 nucleotides: TGTGCTAGCAGCTTAGCCCCGGGACAGGGGCTGAACACTGAAGCTTTCTTT. Protein sequence: CASSLAPGQGLNTEAFF.

The chain employs TRBV7-2 and TRBJ2-5; 12 bases match TRBD1. From germline, CDR1 is SGHTA and CDR2 FQGNSA. J gave up 4 bases and V 5 bases, and 11 bases lay outside the gene matches. The CDR3 consists of 17 residues. In DNA form, the CDR3 reads TGTGCCAGCAGCCGGGGACAGGGGGCGCCGGATCGAGAGACCCAGTACTTC. It is translated as CASSRGQGAPDRETQYF.